These 21 T cell receptor beta chains were all obtained from the same sample, sequenced in a study of blood T cells in healthy people across ages. The authors ran a second PCR of 7 to 11 cycles using a sample-barcoded 5' primer and a J-beta primer mix. One entry per CDR3 protein results from TCRdb running MiXCR on the 5' RACE reads. The table lists hundreds of thousands of distinct CDR3 sequences, approximately 43% of them singletons, with about 20% in the top ten. The sample consisted of blood. The receptor source for this set is a woman aged 55-69 years in good health.

This chain joins TRBV25-1 and TRBJ2-3; the D gene is possibly TRBD2 (5 bases). With 7 bases removed from V and 4 bases from J, the gap between germline ends came to 18 bases. This CDR3 spans 15 amino acids. The germline V gene has CDR1 MGHDK and CDR2 SYGVNS. The CDR3 reads CASTPHLAEADTQYF. The DNA of the CDR3 is TGTGCCAGCACCCCTCACCTAGCTGAAGCAGATACGCAGTATTTT.

In this sample, this clonotype turned up a few times. This chain uses TRBV12-3 or TRBV12-4 with TRBJ2-2, with a tentative D call TRBD1 (6 bases). The CDR3 extends over 15 amino acids. V dropped 7 bases and J dropped 4 bases, with 16 bases sitting between them. The CDR3 DNA follows: TGTGCCAGCAACCCCCAGGGGCCGGCCACCGGGGAGCTGTTTTTT. Amino acids: CASNPQGPATGELFF.

This clonotype was counted between two and nine times. This chain joins TRBV6-2 or TRBV6-3 and TRBJ2-1, with 8 bases that match TRBD2. The CDR3 has 13 residues. J gave up 8 bases and V 6 bases, and 6 bases lay outside the gene matches. Per germline, CDR1 MNHEY and CDR2 SVGEGT. The CDR3 nucleotides read TGTGCCAGCAGCAGCGGGAGTGGGCATGAGCAGTTCTTC. As protein: CASSSGSGHEQFF.

The table lists this clonotype with a few counts. This chain connects TRBV5-1 to TRBJ2-5; 8 positions match TRBD2. Germline V gene lookup returns CDR1 SGHRS and CDR2 YFSETQ. V was clipped by 4 bases and J by 2 bases; unmatched bases: 7. This CDR3 region has 15 residues. CDR3 protein: CASSRSSGLQETQYF. For the CDR3, the DNA is TGCGCCAGCAGCAGGTCTAGCGGGTTACAAGAGACCCAGTACTTC.

The J gene is TRBJ2-1, the V gene TRBV4-1; 7 bases fit TRBD1. J was trimmed by 2 bases and V by 1 base; bases with no gene match: 2. The CDR3 is 15 residues long. Per germline, CDR1 MGHRA and CDR2 YSYEKL. In DNA, the CDR3 is TGCGCCAGCAGCCAAGTACAGGGGACCTACAATGAGCAGTTCTTC. Translating gives CASSQVQGTYNEQFF.

V gene TRBV20-1 combines with J gene TRBJ2-7, with 9 bases that match TRBD1. Trimming removed 1 base from V and 6 bases from J; junction bases left unmatched: 4. There are 13 residues in the CDR3. Germline assignment: CDR1 DFQATT and CDR2 SNEGSKA (reference sequence). In DNA, the CDR3 is TGCAGTGCTAGAGGACAGGGGGTGGGCGAGCAGTACTTC. Amino acid sequence: CSARGQGVGEQYF.

In its sample, this clonotype was seen a few times. The rearrangement uses TRBV5-1 and TRBJ2-1, with TRBD1 as a possible D gene (6 bases). This CDR3 is built from 14 residues. CDR1 and CDR2 from the germline V gene are SGHRS and YFSETQ. Trimming shortened V by 4 bases and J by 3 bases, and 11 bases separated the two germline ends. The CDR3 loop reads CASSPRQDYNEQFF. DNA of the CDR3: TGCGCCAGCAGCCCCCGACAGGACTACAATGAGCAGTTCTTC.

On this clonotype: Since a much larger clone is just one base distant, this may be a read error. V gene TRBV13 combines with J gene TRBJ2-5; 10 nucleotides align to TRBD2. The germline gives CDR1 PRHDT, CDR2 FYEKMQ (reference sequence). The V and J ends lost 3 bases and 11 bases, in that order; junction bases with no gene match: 18. The CDR3 is 17 residues long. The chain's CDR3 is CASSFTLSGGRGNEQYF. DNA of the CDR3: TGTGCCAGCAGCTTTACCCTTAGCGGGGGGAGAGGGAATGAGCAGTACTTC.

The rearrangement joins TRBV5-1 to TRBJ2-3; 8 bases are shared with TRBD2. After removal of 1 base from V and 0 bases from J, the junction contained 7 bases not matched to a gene. This CDR3 region has 17 residues. Germline assignment: CDR1 SGHRS and CDR2 YFSETQ. CDR3 loop: CASSLKGSGGSTDTQYF. The CDR3 DNA sequence: TGCGCCAGCAGCTTGAAAGGGAGCGGGGGTAGCACAGATACGCAGTATTTT.

Only a few counts were recorded for this clonotype. V usage is TRBV7-2 and J usage is TRBJ2-1; D not certain. Germline CDR1 is SGHTA and CDR2 is FQGNSA. The CDR3 has 13 residues. Trimming took off 4 bases at V and 8 bases at J, with 12 bases between the two ends. The CDR3 sequence is CASSSPIIDEQFF. The DNA for the CDR3 is TGTGCCAGCAGCTCACCCATTATCGATGAGCAGTTCTTC.

For this clonotype: The germline gene is not matched at one end of the junction; a read error may be the cause. V gene TRBV24-1 combines with J gene TRBJ2-7; TRBD2 agrees at 8 bases. Looked up from germline, CDR1 is KGHDR and CDR2 is SFDVKD. The CDR3 is made up of 15 amino acids. The CDR3 nucleotides read TGCGCCACCAGTGGAACTAGCGGCTACAATGATGAGCAGTACTTC. This encodes CATSGTSGYNDEQYF.

CDR3 nucleotide sequence: TGCAGTGCTAGAGGTCTAGCGGGAGGGATTTACAATGAGCAGTTCTTC. Residues: CSARGLAGGIYNEQFF. This chain joins TRBV20-1 and TRBJ2-1, with 12 bases fitting TRBD2. Germline lookup yields CDR1 DFQATT and CDR2 SNEGSKA (reference sequence). With V trimmed by 1 base and J by 4 bases, 5 bases remained unmatched. The CDR3 length is 16 residues.

CDR3 bases: TGTGCCAGCAGTTCTGGGACAGGGGTAGGCTACAATGAGCAGTTCTTC. The encoded protein is CASSSGTGVGYNEQFF. The J gene is TRBJ2-1, the V gene TRBV27; 10 bases map to TRBD1. The CDR3 consists of 16 residues. CDR1 MNHEY and CDR2 SMNVEV come from the germline V gene (reference sequence). The trim removed 4 bases at V and 3 bases at J, leaving 6 bases unmatched.

The gene calls are TRBV12-3 or TRBV12-4 and TRBJ2-5; 7 bases match TRBD2. V was clipped by 5 bases and J by 11 bases; unmatched bases: 14. This CDR3 comprises 14 residues. For the CDR3, the DNA is TGTGCCAGCAGTAGCAGGGAGGGTACTAATGAGCAGTACTTC. Its protein product is CASSSREGTNEQYF.

Comments on this clonotype: A far larger clone is only one base removed, so a read error is likely. The genes are TRBV9 and TRBJ2-5, with no clear D. V lost 0 bases, J lost 7 bases, and 4 bases lay in between. The germline CDR1 and CDR2 sequences are SGDLS and YYNGEE. The CDR3 runs 11 residues. The CDR3 sequence: CASSVGGTQYF. In nucleotides, the CDR3 is TGTGCCAGCAGCGTAGGGGGGACCCAGTACTTC. The entire variable domain, with the rest obtained from reference TRBV9 and TRBJ2-5, is as follows: DSGVTQTPKHLITATGQRVTLRCSPRSGDLSVYWYQQSLDQGLQFLIQYYNGEERAKGNILERFSAQQFPDLHSELNLSSLELGDSALYFCASSVGGTQYFGPGTRLLVL.

V and J are TRBV27 and TRBJ2-5; 10 nucleotides agree with TRBD2. Germline CDR1 and CDR2: MNHEY and SMNVEV (reference sequence). The CDR3 runs to 18 residues. V gave up 4 bases and J gave up 7 bases; unmatched junction bases: 18. CDR3: CASSSLPSGRGRDGTQYF. The CDR3 nucleotides are TGTGCCAGCAGTTCGCTTCCGAGCGGGAGGGGCAGGGACGGGACCCAGTACTTC.

The chain has TRBV5-1 and TRBJ2-5; perhaps TRBD1 as D (6 bases). The J call is doubtful: the DNA matches TRBJ2-7 better. The CDR3 totals 15 residues. CDR1 SGHRS and CDR2 YFSETQ come from the germline V gene. The CDR3 loop is CASSYATGPASEQYF. CDR3 in DNA: TGCGCCAGCAGCTACGCGACAGGACCCGCAAGCGAGCAGTACTTC.

This rearrangement joins TRBV20-1 to TRBJ2-3, with 15 bases aligning to TRBD2. Germline V gives CDR1 DFQATT, CDR2 SNEGSKA (reference sequence). V shed 7 bases, J shed 4 bases, and the junction held 6 bases outside the gene matches. The CDR3 is 15 residues long. The CDR3 sequence is CSVGLAGGVSDTQYF. The CDR3 region has the DNA TGCAGTGTGGGACTAGCGGGAGGAGTTTCAGATACGCAGTATTTT.

CDR3 sequence (DNA): TGCAGTGCTAGTAAGACAGAATACGAGCAGTACTTC. It is translated as CSASKTEYEQYF. The chain recombines TRBV20-1 with TRBJ2-7; D might be TRBD1 (5 bases). The CDR3 contains 12 residues. In germline, CDR1 is DFQATT, CDR2 SNEGSKA (reference sequence). V was cut by 3 bases and J by 4 bases, with 10 bases left in between.

V and J are TRBV18 and TRBJ2-7; TRBD2 is a possible D gene (6 bases). V lost 3 bases to trimming and J lost 0 bases, with 15 bases between them. The CDR3 totals 16 residues. In germline, CDR1 is KGHSH, CDR2 LQKENI. CDR3 residues: CASSPPGTQGSYEQYF. As DNA, the CDR3 is TGTGCCAGCTCACCGCCCGGGACTCAGGGCTCCTACGAGCAGTACTTC.

V and J are TRBV5-1 and TRBJ2-6, with a tentative D call TRBD2 (5 bases). The V gene lost 3 bases and the J gene lost 0 bases, with 19 bases spanning the gap. Germline V CDR1 and CDR2: SGHRS, YFSETQ. The CDR3 has 19 amino acids. The CDR3 region is CASSSSLRGTSSGANVLTF. Here the CDR3 DNA reads TGCGCCAGCAGCTCTTCTCTACGGGGAACCAGCTCTGGGGCCAACGTCCTGACTTTC.